This is a list of T cell receptor beta chains from one sample in a study of cytomegalovirus exposure and HLA in healthy donors. TCRdb keeps only in-frame clones here, not all; method: immunoSEQ multiplex PCR. The sample lists about 54,000 clones, 82% occurring once. Sequencing input: PBMCs. These receptors were obtained from a woman between 18 and 30 years old in good health and CMV-seronegative. CDR3s leave out the opening cysteine and the closing phenylalanine or tryptophan. The order of the fields is CDR3 length, D gene, V gene, J gene, CDR3 protein. D genes are given only for firm matches.

>10|TRBD1|TRBV19|TRBJ2-1
ASSGQGDEQF
>13|TRBD1|TRBV7-2|TRBJ1-1
ASSPRTGMNTEAF
>11|.|TRBV5-4|TRBJ1-1
ASSLKGTTEAF
>10|.|TRBV7-9|TRBJ2-3
AYGERTDTQY
>15|.|TRBV9|TRBJ2-2
ASSVAGGALDTGELF
>12|TRBD2|TRBV7-3|TRBJ2-3
ASSHREVGDTQY
>11|TRBD1|TRBV29-1|TRBJ2-3
SVRQGGTDTQY
>15|TRBD2|TRBV28|TRBJ2-4
ASTTGDYDGAKNIQY
>11|.|TRBV19|TRBJ1-2
ASTGQGADGYT
>17|TRBD1|TRBV6-1|TRBJ1-5
ASSEATPSATGGYQPQH
>16|TRBD2|TRBV9|TRBJ2-5
ASSSSSAGRRNQETQY
>13|TRBD1|TRBV15|TRBJ2-5
ATSRDEGAEETQY
>13|TRBD2|TRBV29-1|TRBJ2-1
SVKARLAIKNEQF
>12|TRBD2|TRBV28|TRBJ2-5
ASSSPGRKMTQY
>11|.|TRBV29-1|TRBJ2-1
SVEEGRINEQF
>13|.|TRBV15|TRBJ2-7
ATSERQDPSYEQY
>16|TRBD2|TRBV11-3|TRBJ2-1
ASSYASLAGPSYNEQF
>15|.|TRBV5-1|TRBJ2-7
ASSFYSDGSRSYEQY
>16|TRBD2|TRBV27|TRBJ2-3
ASSSQGSSGRGLDTQY
>17|.|TRBV9|TRBJ1-1
ASSFFGSPGSPMNTEAF
>12|TRBD1|TRBV13|TRBJ1-1
ASSLEGANTEAF
>13|TRBD1|TRBV5-6|TRBJ1-2
ASSPGTGFSYGYT
>14|.|TRBV28|TRBJ1-2
ASSLVGGGVGYGYT
>12|.|TRBV28|TRBJ2-3
ASRFFGGTDTQY
>12|.|TRBV7-9|TRBJ1-4
ASSLPTRGEKLF
>13|.|TRBV7-9|TRBJ1-1
ASTILFEGGTEAF
>11|.|TRBV19|TRBJ2-7
ASSISGHYEQY
>12|TRBD1|TRBV7-9|TRBJ1-1
ASSSSTGQGEAF
>11|.|TRBV7-9|TRBJ2-1
ASSLTRAHEQF
>16|TRBD2|TRBV9|TRBJ2-3
ASSVGSVAGDRTDTQY
>11|TRBD1|TRBV10-3|TRBJ1-5
AISPGGSGPQH
>13|TRBD2|TRBV11-2|TRBJ2-7
ASSLGSGSHYEQY
>14|.|TRBV5-5|TRBJ2-7
ASSLLSGNPPYEQY
>11|.|TRBV6-1|TRBJ2-7
ASRSDRSYEQY
>19|TRBD2|TRBV27|TRBJ2-1
ASSLLGLPGTGTSGRNEQF
>13|.|TRBV6-5|TRBJ1-1
ASSYMTALNTEAF
>12|.|TRBV28|TRBJ2-7
ASKMSGGFGEQY
>14|.|TRBV4-1|TRBJ1-5
ASSQPQTPVNQPQH
>12|TRBD2|TRBV30|TRBJ2-1
AWRLAGGEREQF
>15|TRBD1|TRBV4-1|TRBJ2-1
ASSQEGWTGGYNEQF
>11|TRBD1|TRBV30|TRBJ1-1
AWRGDRGLEAF
>15|.|TRBV18|TRBJ1-6
ASSPRTVAGQGSPLH
>15|.|TRBV14|TRBJ1-2
ASSQDPMPTGVYGYT
>16|.|TRBV11-2|TRBJ2-3
ASSSALRREWRADTQY
>12|TRBD1|TRBV30|TRBJ1-1
AWSTGTENTEAF
>12|.|TRBV10-3|TRBJ2-3
AITSSEDTDTQY
>13|.|TRBV4-2|TRBJ2-3
ASSQEAGPTDTQY
>13|.|TRBV4-2|TRBJ2-1
ASSQEEGSGNEQF
>11|TRBD1|TRBV28|TRBJ1-1
ASTPQGGTEAF
>12|TRBD1|TRBV27|TRBJ1-5
ASSRDRVNQPQH